One T cell receptor beta chain is described in this entry. Its target is not known. CD4+ cells yielded CD45RA+ naive and CD45RA-negative memory subsets. Some clones are missing from TCRdb's copy, which holds only in-frame ones; the method was immunoSEQ multiplex PCR. The table records about 2.4 million clones, approximately 93% of them present only once. This record belongs to a study of shared clonotypes between healthy human individuals. The germline V and J ends were trimmed by 2 bases and 7 bases, with 12 bases remaining between them. This CDR3 region has 13 residues. CDR1 and CDR2 (germline): SGHTA, FQGTGA. The study, taken as a whole, reports: Sharing across a few donors was seen in around 5.1% of naive CD4 clonotypes. The study found lower generation probabilities in non-shared clonotypes than in those shared by all four donors.

The sequence was obtained from a man between 18 and 29 years old in good health. Some clones in this sample may be carry-over from other donors' samples. The specimen sequenced was naive CD4+ T cells from PBMCs. The subset is: CD45RA+ positively selected. The chain has TRBV7-3 and TRBJ2-7; D is tentatively TRBD1 or TRBD2 (6 bases each). This CDR3 reads CASSLDRRGEQYF. For the CDR3, the DNA is TGTGCCAGCAGCTTAGACAGGAGGGGGGAGCAGTACTTC.